This T cell receptor (beta chain) was retrieved from a study of graft-versus-host responses after intestinal transplantation. Looking at the study overall: Recipients were given multivisceral, liver-intestinal, or isolated intestinal transplants. Study-wide points: Recipient marrow showed GvH clones, some seen first in ileum or blood.

This clone was recorded once. The study plated about 200,000 CFSE-labeled responders with about 200,000 irradiated, violet-dye-labeled stimulators. Upon completion of the reaction, proliferating CFSE-low responders, both CD3+CD4+ and CD3+CD8+, were sorted. V dropped 4 bases and J dropped 0 bases, with 6 bases sitting between them. Germline V CDR1 and CDR2: MGHRA, YSYEKL. The CDR3 extends over 13 amino acids. Repertoires were generated with immunoSEQ multiplex PCR, while TCRdb's copy carries only in-frame clones and drops some. The sample yields fewer than 13,000 clones, just under 30% seen once. The chain carries TRBV4-1 and TRBJ1-1; no firm D call. This material consisted of alloreactive CD4+ T cells from a mixed lymphocyte reaction culture, taken before intestinal transplant. The subset here: CFSE-low proliferating T cells sorted from roughly 6-day pre-transplant mixed lymphocyte reaction (GvH or HvG direction). This receptor was identified in a human patient who received an intestinal transplant. In DNA form, the CDR3 reads TGCGCCAGCAGCCTCGGGGTGAACACTGAAGCTTTCTTT. Its translation is CASSLGVNTEAFF.